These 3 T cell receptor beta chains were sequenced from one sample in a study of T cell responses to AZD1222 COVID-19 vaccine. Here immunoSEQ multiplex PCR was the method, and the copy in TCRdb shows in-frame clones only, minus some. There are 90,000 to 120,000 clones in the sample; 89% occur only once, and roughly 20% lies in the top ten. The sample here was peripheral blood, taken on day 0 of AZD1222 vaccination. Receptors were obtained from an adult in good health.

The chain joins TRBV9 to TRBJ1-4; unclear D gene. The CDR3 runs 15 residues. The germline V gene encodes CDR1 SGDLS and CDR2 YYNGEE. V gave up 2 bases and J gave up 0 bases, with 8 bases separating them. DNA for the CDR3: TGTGCCAGCAGCGTTTTTGGTGCAACTAATGAAAAACTGTTTTTT. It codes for CASSVFGATNEKLFF.

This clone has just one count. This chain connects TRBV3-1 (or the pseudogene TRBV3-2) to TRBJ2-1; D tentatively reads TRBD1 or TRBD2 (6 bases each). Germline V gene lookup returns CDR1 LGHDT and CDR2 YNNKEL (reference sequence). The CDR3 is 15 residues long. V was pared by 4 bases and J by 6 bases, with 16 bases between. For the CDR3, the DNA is TGTGCCAGCAGCCTAAGAGTTGGGGGGCTCAATGAGCAGTTCTTC. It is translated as CASSLRVGGLNEQFF.

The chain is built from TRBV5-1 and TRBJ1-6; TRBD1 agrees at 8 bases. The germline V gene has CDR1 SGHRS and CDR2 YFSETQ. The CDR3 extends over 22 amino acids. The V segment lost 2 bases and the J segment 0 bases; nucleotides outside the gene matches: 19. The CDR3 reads CASSLNPRTGSFTGSYNSPLHF. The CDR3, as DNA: TGCGCCAGCAGCTTAAACCCACGGACAGGGTCCTTCACGGGCTCCTATAATTCACCCCTCCACTTT. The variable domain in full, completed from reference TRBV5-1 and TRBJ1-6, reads KAGVTQTPRYLIKTRGQQVTLSCSPISGHRSVSWYQQTPGQGLQFLFEYFSETQRNKGNFPGRFSGRQFSNSRSEMNVSTLELGDSALYLCASSLNPRTGSFTGSYNSPLHFGNGTRLTVT.